This T cell receptor beta chain was recorded in a study of T cell clonotyping in hematopoietic cell transplantation. The V and J ends lost 6 bases and 2 bases, in that order; junction bases with no gene match: 2. The CDR3 is made up of 13 amino acids. Germline assignment: CDR1 MNHNS and CDR2 SASEGT. This clone showed up just a few times. The antigen is unknown. Generated by immunoSEQ multiplex PCR, the TCRdb table keeps only in-frame clones and is missing some. The repertoire holds 15,000 to 20,000 clones, with around 66% as singletons. Study-level results: Graft donor and pretransplant recipient Inverse Simpson Index values predicted broader posttransplant TCR diversity. Pathologically expanded recipient clonotypes increased progressively from day 30 to day 180 as diversity fell.

This material consisted of PBMCs, taken 30 days after allogeneic stem cell transplant. The sequence came from a male patient in his fifties who had an allogeneic stem cell transplant from an unrelated donor, so T cells may come from the graft donor. Some clones in this sample may be carry-over from other donors' samples. The chain uses TRBV6-1 and TRBJ2-5; 8 positions match TRBD1. Here the CDR3 DNA reads TGTGCCAGCAGCCGGACAGGGCAAGAGACCCAGTACTTC. Translated: CASSRTGQETQYF.